The 21 T cell receptor beta chains presented below share a single source sample, sequenced in a study of patients and donors after allogeneic stem cell transplantation. Using its own MiXCR run on the RT-PCR reads, TCRdb lists one record per CDR3 protein. The data hold about 960,000 distinct CDR3 sequences, with under 20% observed a single time. Sequencing was done on a sample of blood, either unsorted or a sorted T cell fraction (not recorded which). All receptors come from a human donor who was either an allogeneic HSCT recipient or a stem cell or donor lymphocyte infusion donor (not recorded which). It is not recorded whose cells these are; they may come from a transplant donor.

Only a few counts were recorded for this clonotype. J is TRBJ2-4 and V is TRBV20-1; tentatively, D is TRBD2 (7 bases). The CDR3 is 15 residues long. Trimming stripped 0 bases from V and 6 bases from J, with 15 bases between. The germline CDR1 and CDR2 sequences are DFQATT and SNEGSKA (reference sequence). DNA for the CDR3: TGCAGTGCTAGAGAAGGGGGGGGAGTTATAAACATTCAGTACTTC. Translation gives CSAREGGGVINIQYF.

The gene calls are TRBV15 and TRBJ2-7; either TRBD1 or TRBD2 may supply D (5 bases each). Germline CDR1 reads LNHNV; CDR2 reads YYDKDF (reference sequence). The CDR3 has 15 amino acids. V was trimmed by 5 bases and J by 3 bases, leaving 17 bases between them. The CDR3 region has the DNA TGTGCCACCAGCCTTCCCGGGACGGTAATCTACGAGCAGTACTTC. This encodes CATSLPGTVIYEQYF.

The V gene is TRBV30, the J gene TRBJ1-1, with 7 bases that match TRBD1. CDR1 and CDR2 (germline): GTSNPN, SVGIG (reference sequence). The CDR3 is 15 amino acids. V shed 2 bases, J shed 11 bases, and the junction held 17 bases outside the gene matches. The CDR3 coding sequence is TGTGCCTGGAGTAAACGACAGGGTGCGGGCGCCGGGGCTTTCTTT. Residues: CAWSKRQGAGAGAFF. Full variable domain (missing parts from reference TRBV30 and TRBJ1-1): SQTIHQWPATLVQPVGSPLSLECTVEGTSNPNLYWYRQAAGRGLQLLFYSVGIGQISSEVPQNLSASRPQDRQFILSSKKLLLSDSGFYLCAWSKRQGAGAGAFFGQGTRLTVV.

The chain recombines TRBV5-1 with TRBJ1-1; 7 bases align to TRBD1. This CDR3 is built from 15 residues. The V gene's germline CDR1 is SGHRS and CDR2 YFSETQ. The J segment lost 3 bases and the V segment lost 2 bases, leaving 7 bases of the junction unmatched. This CDR3 reads CASSFRDSLYTEAFF. CDR3 in DNA: TGCGCCAGCAGCTTCCGGGACAGCTTATACACTGAAGCTTTCTTT.

This chain links TRBV27 with TRBJ2-1, with TRBD2 matching 9 bases. V was pared by 6 bases and J by 2 bases, with 5 bases of the junction left unmatched. This CDR3 region has 15 residues. From germline, CDR1 is MNHEY and CDR2 SMNVEV (reference sequence). The chain's CDR3 is CASRKAGGTYNEQFF. The DNA of the CDR3 is TGTGCCAGCAGAAAAGCGGGGGGAACCTACAATGAGCAGTTCTTC.

This clonotype came up a few times. The chain has TRBV28 and TRBJ2-4; D is undetermined. In germline, CDR1 is MDHEN, CDR2 SYDVKM. Trimming took 6 bases from V and 0 from J, leaving 9 bases between them. This CDR3 has 14 amino acids. This chain's CDR3 is CASSTGQAKNIQYF. CDR3 sequence (DNA): TGTGCCAGCAGCACGGGTCAAGCCAAAAACATTCAGTACTTC. The complete variable domain, with remaining parts taken from reference TRBV28 and TRBJ2-4, reads DVKVTQSSRYLVKRTGEKVFLECVQDMDHENMFWYRQDPGLGLRLIYFSYDVKMKEKGDIPEGYSVSREKKERFSLILESASTNQTSMYLCASSTGQAKNIQYFGAGTRLSVL.

This clonotype was counted a few times. V and J are TRBV30 and TRBJ1-2, with D uncertain. The CDR3 runs 14 residues. In germline, CDR1 is GTSNPN, CDR2 SVGIG (reference sequence). V was shortened by 3 bases and J by 9 bases, with 20 bases between the two germline ends. This CDR3 reads CAWRGSRGVDSYTF. The CDR3 DNA sequence: TGTGCCTGGAGAGGATCGCGTGGGGTTGATAGCTACACCTTC.

This clonotype appeared a few times. The chain has TRBV5-6 and TRBJ2-2, with D possibly matching TRBD1 (6 bases). V lost 0 bases and J lost 7, with 19 bases in between. CDR1 is SGHDT and CDR2 is YYEEEE in the germline V gene. The CDR3 is 17 amino acids. DNA of the CDR3: TGTGCCAGCAGCTTGGTTTTCCAGGGGCCTAAGGGCGGGGAGCTGTTTTTT. Translated: CASSLVFQGPKGGELFF. Full variable domain (missing parts from reference TRBV5-6 and TRBJ2-2): DAGVTQSPTHLIKTRGQQVTLRCSPKSGHDTVSWYQQALGQGPQFIFQYYEEEERQRGNFPDRFSGHQFPNYSSELNVNALLLGDSALYLCASSLVFQGPKGGELFFGEGSRLTVL.

This clonotype was found a few times. The chain couples TRBV29-1 to TRBJ2-7; D not certain. The germline gives CDR1 SQVTM, CDR2 ANQGSEA. Trimming stripped 1 base from V and 1 base from J, with 8 bases between. The CDR3 is 13 amino acids. The CDR3 here is CSVEGLPSYEQYF. CDR3 in DNA: TGCAGCGTTGAAGGCCTACCTTCCTACGAGCAGTACTTC.

The chain couples TRBV15 to TRBJ1-1, with D possibly being TRBD1 (5 bases). V was clipped by 3 bases and J by 4 bases, with 15 bases between them. Germline V gene data show CDR1 as LNHNV and CDR2 as YYDKDF (reference sequence). This CDR3 has 15 amino acids. The CDR3 loop is CATSSTDRTGTEAFF. CDR3 nucleotides: TGTGCCACCAGCAGTACAGACAGAACCGGCACTGAAGCTTTCTTT.

This clonotype was seen many times. The chain is built from TRBV6-2 or TRBV6-3 and TRBJ2-1, with TRBD2 identical over 8 bases. Germline V gene lookup returns CDR1 MNHEY and CDR2 SVGEGT. The CDR3 extends over 17 amino acids. The J segment lost 8 bases and the V segment lost 1 base, leaving 13 bases of the junction unmatched. The CDR3 DNA reads as TGTGCCAGCAGTTACTTCCCTTTCGGGGGGGCCTCTGATGAGCAGTTCTTC. Protein product: CASSYFPFGGASDEQFF.

This chain joins TRBV27 and TRBJ1-1; D gene ambiguous. The CDR3 totals 14 residues. Germline CDR1 reads MNHEY; CDR2 reads SMNVEV (reference sequence). V gave up 6 bases and J gave up 1 base, with 12 bases separating them. The chain's CDR3 is CASRLPGWNTEAFF. CDR3 DNA sequence: TGTGCCAGCAGGCTCCCAGGTTGGAACACTGAAGCTTTCTTT.

The chain has TRBV9 and TRBJ1-4, with 9 bases that match TRBD1. CDR1 is SGDLS, CDR2 YYNGEE, per germline. The CDR3 contains 16 residues. J gave up 7 bases and V 3 bases, and 10 bases lay outside the gene matches. DNA of the CDR3: TGTGCCAGCAGCGAACCGCTAGGACAGGGGAGTGAAAAACTGTTTTTT. Amino acids: CASSEPLGQGSEKLFF.

This clonotype came up a few times. The V and J genes are TRBV24-1 and TRBJ2-2; 8 nucleotides match TRBD2. J gave up 5 bases and V 4 bases, and 8 bases lay outside the gene matches. Germline CDR1 and CDR2: KGHDR and SFDVKD. CDR3 length: 16 residues. This chain's CDR3 is CATSDPGGDRTGELFF. In DNA, the CDR3 is TGTGCCACCAGTGACCCCGGGGGGGATCGGACCGGGGAGCTGTTTTTT.

J is TRBJ2-3 and V is TRBV28, with D possibly matching TRBD2 (5 bases). Trimming shortened V by 5 bases and J by 9 bases, and 21 bases separated the two germline ends. The CDR3 is 15 residues long. CDR1 is MDHEN, CDR2 SYDVKM, per germline. Written as DNA, the CDR3 is TGTGCCAGCAGTAGATCAACGATCGGGGAGCACACGCAGTATTTT. This sequence encodes CASSRSTIGEHTQYF.

This clonotype was recorded at least ten times. The V call is TRBV5-1, the J call TRBJ2-7, with D perhaps matching TRBD2 (5 bases). Trimming removed 1 base from V and 0 bases from J, with 14 bases in between. The CDR3 has 16 residues. Germline-derived CDR1 and CDR2 are SGHRS and YFSETQ. CDR3 in DNA: TGCGCCAGCAGCTTGCTCCCGGGAACCAACTCCTACGAGCAGTACTTC. It yields the protein CASSLLPGTNSYEQYF.

CDR3: CASSPTPRLEETQYF. The CDR3 DNA sequence: TGTGCCAGCAGTCCCACCCCGCGCCTAGAAGAGACCCAGTACTTC. V usage is TRBV7-2 and J usage is TRBJ2-5, with unresolved D. The CDR3 covers 15 residues. Germline assignment: CDR1 SGHTA and CDR2 FQGNSA. V lost 6 bases to trimming and J lost 3 bases, with 17 bases between them.

The sample holds many counts of this clonotype. The rearrangement uses TRBV20-1 and TRBJ1-1, with D possibly matching TRBD1 (5 bases). The CDR3 covers 12 residues. Germline assignment: CDR1 DFQATT and CDR2 SNEGSKA (reference sequence). Trimming left V 5 bases short and J 3 bases short, with 10 bases between. The DNA for the CDR3 is TGCAGTGCTCCGAGAGGGGACACTGAAGCTTTCTTT. Translated, it gives CSAPRGDTEAFF.

This clonotype was picked up a small number of times. The chain recombines TRBV20-1 with TRBJ1-5; 8 nucleotides line up with TRBD1. The ends lost 3 bases at V and 6 bases at J; junction bases unmatched: 4. Germline-derived CDR1 and CDR2 are DFQATT and SNEGSKA (reference sequence). The CDR3 totals 13 residues. CDR3 protein: CSARDRVGQPQHF. The DNA of the CDR3 is TGCAGTGCTAGGGACAGGGTGGGTCAGCCCCAGCATTTT.

This clonotype was counted between two and nine times. The chain joins TRBV4-2 to TRBJ2-3, with TRBD2 matching 10 bases. The V gene's germline CDR1 is LGHNA and CDR2 YNFKEQ. J gave up 2 bases and V 2 bases, and 10 bases lay outside the gene matches. The CDR3 extends over 18 amino acids. Written as DNA, the CDR3 is TGTGCCAGCAGCCAATATAGCGGGGGGCCTACTAACACAGATACGCAGTATTTT. Protein sequence: CASSQYSGGPTNTDTQYF.

The V call is TRBV7-8, the J call TRBJ1-6; D remains ambiguous. This CDR3 contains 16 residues. V shed 1 base and J shed 7 bases, with 14 bases lying between them. Germline CDR1 reads SGHVS; CDR2 reads FQNEAQ. Here the CDR3 reads CASSLGRQKRNSPLHF. The CDR3 DNA reads TGTGCCAGCAGCTTAGGGAGGCAAAAACGAAATTCACCCCTCCACTTT. The variable domain in full, with the rest retrieved from reference TRBV7-8 and TRBJ1-6, is GAGVSQSPRYKVAKRGQDVALRCDPISGHVSLFWYQQALGQGPEFLTYFQNEAQLDKSGLPSDRFFAERPEGSVSTLKIQRTQQEDSAVYLCASSLGRQKRNSPLHFGNGTRLTVT.